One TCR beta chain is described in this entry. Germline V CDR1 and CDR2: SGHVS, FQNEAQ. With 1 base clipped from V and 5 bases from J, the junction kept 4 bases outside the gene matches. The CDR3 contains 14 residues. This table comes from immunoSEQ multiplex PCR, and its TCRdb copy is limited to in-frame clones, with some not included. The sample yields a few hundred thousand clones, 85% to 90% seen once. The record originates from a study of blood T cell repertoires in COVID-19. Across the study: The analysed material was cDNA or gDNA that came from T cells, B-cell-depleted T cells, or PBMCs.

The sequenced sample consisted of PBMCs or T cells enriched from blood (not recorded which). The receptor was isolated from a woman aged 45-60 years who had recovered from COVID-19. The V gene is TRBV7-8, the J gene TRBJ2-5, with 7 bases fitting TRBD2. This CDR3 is CASSLEAGSETQYF. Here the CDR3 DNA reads TGTGCCAGCAGCTTAGAAGCGGGATCGGAGACCCAGTACTTC.